The 2 T cell receptor beta chains presented below share a single source sample, sequenced in a study of control samples from healthy donors and cancer patients. Libraries were prepared by immunoSEQ multiplex PCR; TCRdb keeps only in-frame clonotypes and omits some of them. The sample holds 30,000 to 40,000 clones; around 80% are singletons and the top ten take 20% to 25%. What was sequenced was PBMCs. The receptors come from an older woman with lung cancer.

In this sample, this clone turned up once. The chain recombines TRBV5-1 with TRBJ1-1; TRBD1 might be the D (5 bases). Trimming left V 3 bases short and J 1 base short, with 10 bases between. The CDR3 runs to 14 residues. Germline V gives CDR1 SGHRS, CDR2 YFSETQ. CDR3 coding DNA: TGCGCCAGCAGCTCTGGGGACGGGAACACTGAAGCTTTCTTT. This gives the protein CASSSGDGNTEAFF.

The V gene is TRBV5-1, the J gene TRBJ1-2; TRBD1 agrees at 7 bases. V was clipped by 2 bases and J by 3 bases; unmatched bases: 1. Germline V lookup: CDR1 SGHRS, CDR2 YFSETQ. CDR3 size: 13 residues. This CDR3 is CASSFGTDYGYTF. CDR3 coding DNA: TGCGCCAGCAGCTTTGGGACAGACTATGGCTACACCTTC.